The 22 T cell receptor beta chains presented below share a single source sample, sequenced in a study of blood T cell repertoires in COVID-19. Profiling relied on immunoSEQ multiplex PCR, and the TCRdb table lists in-frame clones only, not all of them. This sample has approximately 230,000 clones, with roughly nine tenths found just once. The sample taken for sequencing was peripheral blood. These receptors were obtained from a man aged 18-30 years with active or convalescent COVID-19.

This chain links TRBV7-2 with TRBJ1-5; no definite D call. The CDR3 runs to 12 residues. V was pared by 0 bases and J by 7 bases, with 4 bases between. Germline assignment: CDR1 SGHTA and CDR2 FQGNSA. CDR3 sequence: CASSLARQPQHF. The CDR3 DNA follows: TGTGCCAGCAGCTTAGCTCGGCAGCCCCAGCATTTT.

This CDR3 is CASSVSTPGNTIYF. The CDR3 nucleotides are TGTGCCAGCAGCGTCTCTACCCCTGGAAACACCATATATTTT. The gene calls are TRBV9 and TRBJ1-3; unclear D gene. The CDR3 is 14 residues long. The V end was cut by 2 bases, the J end by 2 bases, with 8 bases between. The V gene's germline CDR1 is SGDLS and CDR2 YYNGEE.

CDR3 DNA: TGCGCCAGCAGCTTGGAGGGACTAGTAACGTCAGATACGCAGTATTTT. Protein product: CASSLEGLVTSDTQYF. This rearrangement joins TRBV5-1 to TRBJ2-3; the match to TRBD2 covers 8 bases. The CDR3 extends over 16 amino acids. Germline values: CDR1 SGHRS, CDR2 YFSETQ. V shed 0 bases and J 4 bases; nucleotides not matched to a gene: 7.

The rearrangement links TRBV6-5 to TRBJ1-2, with unresolved D. Looked up from germline, CDR1 is MNHEY and CDR2 is SVGAGI. This CDR3 has 12 amino acids. The germline V and J ends were trimmed by 6 bases and 2 bases, with 7 bases remaining between them. CDR3: CASREWNYGYTF. CDR3 in DNA: TGTGCCAGCAGGGAGTGGAACTATGGCTACACCTTC.

The rearrangement uses TRBV11-3 and TRBJ2-3, with unresolved D. This CDR3 is built from 12 residues. The V gene's germline CDR1 is SGHNT and CDR2 YENEEA. V lost 5 bases and J lost 5, with 8 bases in between. CDR3 DNA sequence: TGTGCCAGCAGCCCCGACAAAGATACGCAGTATTTT. Translating gives CASSPDKDTQYF.

V and J are TRBV11-2 and TRBJ1-5; weak D call: TRBD1 (6 bases). The germline gives CDR1 SGHAT, CDR2 FQNNGV. The CDR3 extends over 16 amino acids. The ends were cut back, 0 bases at V and 2 bases at J, with 11 bases in the middle. The CDR3 DNA reads TGTGCCAGCAGCTTAGATTACAGGGTAGGCAATCAGCCCCAGCATTTT. Its translation is CASSLDYRVGNQPQHF.

The rearrangement links TRBV3-1 (or the pseudogene TRBV3-2) to TRBJ1-1; D is possibly TRBD1 (5 bases). The CDR3 spans 14 residues. Per germline, CDR1 LGHDT and CDR2 YNNKEL (reference sequence). Trimming shortened V by 1 base and J by 5 bases, and 11 bases separated the two germline ends. The CDR3 loop reads CASSQVGAGTEAFF. The CDR3 coding sequence is TGTGCCAGCAGCCAAGTAGGGGCAGGTACTGAAGCTTTCTTT.

This clone showed up just a few times. This chain links TRBV12-5 with TRBJ1-1; 7 bases match TRBD1. From germline, CDR1 is LGHNT and CDR2 FRNRAP. V was pared by 6 bases and J by 1 base, with 8 bases of the junction left unmatched. The CDR3 has 15 residues. The CDR3 is CASGTARTGNTEAFF. Here the CDR3 DNA reads TGTGCTAGTGGAACCGCACGGACAGGGAACACTGAAGCTTTCTTT. Looking up the rest from reference TRBV12-5 and TRBJ1-1 gives the full variable domain: DARVTQTPRHKVTEMGQEVTMRCQPILGHNTVFWYRQTMMQGLELLAYFRNRAPLDDSGMPKDRFSAEMPDATLATLKIQPSEPRDSAVYFCASGTARTGNTEAFFGQGTRLTVV.

The V call is TRBV3-1 (or the pseudogene TRBV3-2), the J call TRBJ2-7; D is uncertain. The germline gives CDR1 LGHDT, CDR2 YNNKEL (reference sequence). This CDR3 has 15 amino acids. V lost 0 bases, J lost 2 bases, and 11 bases lay in between. CDR3 bases: TGTGCCAGCAGCCAAGATCCAGTCCAACCCTACGAGCAGTACTTC. Amino acids: CASSQDPVQPYEQYF.

The chain has TRBV3-1 (or the pseudogene TRBV3-2) and TRBJ2-7; D not resolved. Per germline, CDR1 LGHDT and CDR2 YNNKEL (reference sequence). The length of the CDR3 is 13 residues. V dropped 5 bases and J dropped 0 bases, with 8 bases sitting between them. In DNA, the CDR3 is TGTGCCAGCAGCTCCTTTAACTCCTACGAGCAGTACTTC. Amino acids: CASSSFNSYEQYF.

The gene calls are TRBV4-3 and TRBJ2-5; TRBD1 matches 8 bases. CDR1 and CDR2 (germline): LGHNA, YSLEER. CDR3 length equals 15 residues. After removal of 2 bases from V and 2 bases from J, the junction contained 4 bases not matched to a gene. In nucleotides, the CDR3 is TGCGCCAGCAGCCAAAATGGACAGGGACAAGAGACCCAGTACTTC. As protein: CASSQNGQGQETQYF.

The chain combines TRBV27 with TRBJ2-2; 8 bases line up with TRBD2. Trimming at V came to 0 bases and at J to 1 base, leaving 7 bases not matched to a gene. The germline V gene encodes CDR1 MNHEY and CDR2 SMNVEV (reference sequence). The CDR3 runs 18 residues. The CDR3 protein is CASSLSPGGHLNTGELFF. CDR3 bases: TGTGCCAGCAGTTTATCACCGGGGGGGCACTTGAACACCGGGGAGCTGTTTTTT.

This chain uses TRBV4-2 with TRBJ2-1, with D hard to call. This CDR3 has 13 residues. Germline V CDR1 and CDR2: LGHNA, YNFKEQ. The germline V and J ends were trimmed by 1 base and 6 bases, with 7 bases remaining between them. For the CDR3, the DNA is TGTGCCAGCAGCCAAGCTTTCGTCAATGAGCAGTTCTTC. Residues: CASSQAFVNEQFF.

This clone was picked up one time. The chain is built from TRBV15 and TRBJ1-2, with TRBD1 identical over 8 bases. V gave up 3 bases and J gave up 6 bases; unmatched junction bases: 6. The germline CDR1 and CDR2 sequences are LNHNV and YYDKDF (reference sequence). CDR3 length equals 14 residues. Here the CDR3 reads CATSSGQGPNGYTF. CDR3 sequence (DNA): TGTGCCACCAGCAGTGGACAGGGCCCCAATGGCTACACCTTC. The entire variable domain, with the rest obtained from reference TRBV15 and TRBJ1-2, is as follows: DAMVIQNPRYQVTQFGKPVTLSCSQTLNHNVMYWYQQKSSQAPKLLFHYYDKDFNNEADTPDNFQSRRPNTSFCFLDIRSPGLGDTAMYLCATSSGQGPNGYTFGSGTRLTVV.

This clone was recorded only once. The gene calls are TRBV5-4 and TRBJ1-4; D is ambiguous. Trimming cost V 3 bases and J 7 bases, with 13 bases left between them. CDR3 length: 14 amino acids. Germline V gene lookup returns CDR1 SGHNT and CDR2 YYREEE (reference sequence). This CDR3 reads CASSSVPSGEKLFF. The CDR3 nucleotides read TGTGCCAGCAGCTCAGTTCCCAGCGGTGAAAAACTGTTTTTT.

The chain is built from TRBV5-1 and TRBJ2-7, with D possibly TRBD1 on 5 matching bases. CDR3 length equals 15 residues. Trimming cost V 0 bases and J 2 bases, with 12 bases left between them. The germline gives CDR1 SGHRS, CDR2 YFSETQ. Here the CDR3 reads CASSLASDSPYEQYF. Here the CDR3 DNA reads TGCGCCAGCAGCTTGGCCTCTGACAGTCCCTACGAGCAGTACTTC.

The gene calls are TRBV9 and TRBJ2-1; TRBD2 matches at 11 bases. The germline gives CDR1 SGDLS, CDR2 YYNGEE. CDR3 length equals 19 residues. The trim removed 0 bases at V and 2 bases at J, leaving 10 bases unmatched. CDR3 residues: CASSVGFSGRANAYNEQFF. The DNA for the CDR3 is TGTGCCAGCAGCGTAGGGTTTAGCGGGAGGGCCAATGCCTACAATGAGCAGTTCTTC.

The V and J genes are TRBV19 and TRBJ2-1, with 8 positions matching TRBD2. Germline-derived CDR1 and CDR2 are LNHDA and SQIVND (reference sequence). J lost 4 bases, V lost 3 bases, and 5 bases had no gene match. The CDR3 has 15 amino acids. CDR3 coding DNA: TGTGCCAGTAGTATCAGTCGGGGGGGATACAATGAGCAGTTCTTC. This translates into CASSISRGGYNEQFF.

Here the CDR3 DNA reads TGCGCCAGCAGCTTGGGCCAGGGGCTTACCTACAATGAGCAGTTCTTC. It translates to CASSLGQGLTYNEQFF. The chain combines TRBV5-1 with TRBJ2-1, with D possibly matching TRBD1 (6 bases). In germline, CDR1 is SGHRS, CDR2 YFSETQ. The CDR3 length is 16 residues. V was clipped by 0 bases and J by 2 bases, with 12 bases between them.

J is TRBJ2-3 and V is TRBV25-1; possibly TRBD1 for D (8 bases). The germline V gene has CDR1 MGHDK and CDR2 SYGVNS. Trimming took 4 bases from V and 3 from J, leaving 14 bases between them. This CDR3 contains 15 residues. In DNA form, the CDR3 reads TGTGCCAGCAGTGCAGGACAGGGAGGGACAGATACGCAGTATTTT. Protein sequence: CASSAGQGGTDTQYF.

V is TRBV14 and J is TRBJ2-7; TRBD2 matches at 7 bases. After removal of 0 bases from V and 10 bases from J, the junction contained 9 bases not matched to a gene. Germline values: CDR1 SGHDN, CDR2 FVKESK. This CDR3 has 14 amino acids. CDR3 nucleotide sequence: TGTGCCAGCAGCCAAGATTTGGCGGGAGCGTCCCAGTACTTC. Encoded protein: CASSQDLAGASQYF.

This chain connects TRBV5-4 to TRBJ1-1; the match to TRBD1 covers 7 bases. The ends lost 0 bases at V and 5 bases at J; junction bases unmatched: 4. The CDR3 is 14 amino acids. Per the germline V gene, CDR1 is SGHNT and CDR2 is YYREEE (reference sequence). CDR3 amino acids: CASSLAGGVTEAFF. DNA for the CDR3: TGTGCCAGCAGCTTGGCAGGGGGAGTAACTGAAGCTTTCTTT.